This T cell receptor beta chain is from a study of read filtering for tumor transcriptome and immune sequencing. Study-level information: RNA-seq yielded only roughly 80 to 1,400 TCR reads, IR-seq about 3.5 to 10.27 million.

Overall study results and limits: Around 80% of IR-seq clonotypes had a single read, yet these held roughly 3.3% of reads.

Many counts were recorded for this clonotype. Its antigen is as yet unknown. The library was built from roughly 400 ng RNA with molecular barcoded adaptors for alpha/delta and beta/gamma chains. TCRdb independently ran MiXCR on the reads; one entry per CDR3 protein. Among 60,000 to 80,000 distinct CDR3 sequences listed, approximately 14% were seen once. This CDR3 comprises 15 residues. Germline CDR1 LNHDA, CDR2 SQIVND (reference sequence). The germline V and J ends were trimmed by 3 bases and 6 bases, with 14 bases remaining between them. Sequencing was done on a sample of a population of CD138-negative cells sorted from bone marrow. This receptor was taken from a donor older than 35 with multiple myeloma. The chain couples TRBV19 to TRBJ1-4; D gene unclear. In DNA, the CDR3 is TGTGCCAGTAGTATTGGGTTTACCGGGTATGAAAAACTGTTTTTT. Its translation is CASSIGFTGYEKLFF.